The rows below give T cell receptor beta chains drawn from one sample of a study of T cell repertoires in cytomegalovirus infection. Their cognate antigens are unknown. TCRdb passed the reads through MiXCR, listing each CDR3 protein once. The repertoire has approximately 770,000 distinct CDR3 sequences, around 29% of them found once; the top ten carry under 15%. Specimen: cultured CD8+ T cells from PBMCs, collected from culture after CMV antigen stimulation. The receptors shown here come from a human donor in good health (CMV status not recorded). Some clones in this sample may be carry-over from other donors' samples. Each CDR3 is given with its conserved first and last residue. The D gene is left open where the match is weak. Not every row has a clone size; where given, it reads once, few, many or a size class.

TRBV27,TRBJ1-2,TRBD1,.,CASRPEGAWGYTF,TGTGCCAGCAGACCCGAGGGGGCCTGGGGCTACACCTTC
TRBV28,TRBJ1-6,TRBD1,.,CATKTGTGGNSPLHF,TGTGCCACCAAAACTGGGACAGGGGGTAATTCACCCCTCCACTTT
TRBV29-1,TRBJ2-3,.,.,CSVDNLSTDTQYF,TGCAGCGTTGACAACCTTAGCACAGATACGCAGTATTTT
TRBV12-3/TRBV12-4,TRBJ1-1,.,few,CASSHHTGNTEAFF,TGTGCCAGCAGCCATCACACAGGGAACACTGAAGCTTTCTTT
TRBV12-3/TRBV12-4,TRBJ1-1,.,many,CASRKDREMNTEAFF,TGTGCCAGCAGGAAAGACAGAGAAATGAACACTGAAGCTTTCTTT
TRBV19,TRBJ1-5,TRBD1,.,CASSPRQGANNQPQHF,TGTGCCAGTAGTCCCCGACAGGGGGCTAACAATCAGCCCCAGCATTTT
TRBV5-5,TRBJ1-5,TRBD1,.,CASSRRGLGNQPQHF,TGTGCCAGCAGCCGCAGGGGGCTCGGGAATCAGCCCCAGCATTTT
TRBV19,TRBJ2-1,TRBD2,.,CASSINTASGGFNEQFF,TGTGCCAGTAGTATTAATACGGCTAGCGGGGGGTTCAATGAGCAGTTCTTC
TRBV5-1,TRBJ2-1,TRBD1,many,CASSLGQGLNEQFF,TGCGCCAGCAGCTTGGGACAGGGGCTAAATGAGCAGTTCTTC
TRBV6-2/TRBV6-3,TRBJ2-1,.,.,CASSLGGPSSYNEQFF,TGTGCCAGCAGCCTCGGGGGACCAAGCTCCTACAATGAGCAGTTCTTC
TRBV7-2,TRBJ1-2,.,.,CASSLDPQVNYGYTF,TGTGCCAGCAGCTTAGATCCTCAGGTCAACTATGGCTACACCTTC
TRBV23-1,TRBJ1-2,TRBD1,.,CASSQSGPGQGWPYSGYTF,TGCGCCAGCAGTCAATCTGGGCCGGGACAGGGGTGGCCCTACTCTGGCTACACCTTC
TRBV7-6,TRBJ2-7,.,few,CASSLVPGAGEQYF,TGTGCCAGCAGCTTAGTCCCGGGGGCGGGGGAGCAGTACTTC
TRBV24-1,TRBJ2-1,.,.,CATSDSTDPENEQFF,TGTGCCACCAGTGATTCGACCGATCCAGAAAATGAGCAGTTCTTC
TRBV20-1,TRBJ2-7,TRBD1,once,CSATGTGGYEQYF,TGCAGTGCCACCGGGACAGGGGGGTACGAGCAGTACTTC
TRBV2,TRBJ2-2,.,.,CASRPGGLNTGELFF,TGTGCCAGCCGTCCCGGAGGGTTGAACACCGGGGAGCTGTTTTTT
TRBV2,TRBJ2-3,.,.,CASSEGGGVLTDTQYF,TGTGCCAGCAGTGAAGGGGGCGGGGTCCTCACAGATACGCAGTATTTT
TRBV27,TRBJ1-6,.,few,CASSEGDSPLHF,TGTGCCAGCAGTGAAGGGGATTCACCCCTCCACTTT
TRBV7-6,TRBJ1-5,.,few,CASSLVLGAGQPQHF,TGTGCCAGCAGCTTAGTTCTAGGCGCGGGTCAGCCCCAGCATTTT
TRBV6-5,TRBJ1-1,TRBD1,few,CASSYSGDSSNTEAFF,TGTGCCAGCAGTTACTCGGGGGACAGCTCGAACACTGAAGCTTTCTTT
TRBV13,TRBJ1-5,TRBD1,.,CASSARDRENQPQHF,TGTGCCAGCAGCGCGAGGGACAGAGAAAATCAGCCCCAGCATTTT
TRBV2,TRBJ2-2,.,.,CASNSRGSSTGELFF,TGTGCCAGCAATAGCAGGGGTTCATCCACCGGGGAGCTGTTTTTT
TRBV7-2,TRBJ2-5,TRBD2,.,CASSQAGGRGETQYF,TGTGCCAGCAGCCAAGCGGGGGGTAGAGGAGAGACCCAGTACTTC
TRBV7-8,TRBJ2-2,.,many,CASSFTGAELWTGELFF,TGTGCCAGCAGCTTTACGGGGGCCGAACTGTGGACCGGGGAGCTGTTTTTT
TRBV7-2,TRBJ1-3,.,.,CASSPEGTSGDTIYF,TGTGCCAGCAGCCCGGAGGGGACCTCTGGAGACACCATATATTTT
TRBV20-1,TRBJ2-3,.,.,CSARGGETQYF,TGCAGTGCTAGGGGCGGAGAAACGCAGTATTTT
TRBV7-2,TRBJ1-1,.,.,CASSLGRSWSVTEAFF,TGTGCCAGCAGCTTAGGTCGTAGTTGGTCAGTCACTGAAGCTTTCTTT
TRBV28,TRBJ1-1,.,.,CASSLPPAGHTEAFF,TGTGCCAGCAGTTTACCCCCGGCAGGGCACACTGAAGCTTTCTTT
TRBV5-5,TRBJ1-5,TRBD1,few,CASSRTGLANQPQHF,TGTGCCAGCAGCCGGACAGGCCTTGCCAATCAGCCCCAGCATTTT
TRBV7-8,TRBJ2-1,.,few,CASSLWGPEQFF,TGTGCCAGCAGCCTTTGGGGGCCTGAGCAGTTCTTC
TRBV9,TRBJ2-1,TRBD2,once,CASSPSGTNEQFF,TGTGCCAGCAGCCCTAGCGGGACCAATGAGCAGTTCTTC
TRBV27,TRBJ2-7,.,.,CASSLSSGDEQYF,TGTGCCAGCAGTTTATCGAGCGGCGACGAGCAGTACTTC
TRBV6-1,TRBJ2-7,TRBD2,few,CASSHSGGLSYEQYF,TGTGCCAGTTCGCACAGCGGGGGACTATCCTACGAGCAGTACTTC
TRBV7-2,TRBJ2-5,TRBD2,many,CASRDALAGGGETQYF,TGTGCCTCCCGAGACGCACTAGCGGGGGGCGGGGAGACCCAGTACTTC
TRBV6-6,TRBJ1-4,.,.,CASSPAQVNEKLFF,TGTGCCAGCAGCCCCGCCCAGGTTAATGAAAAACTGTTTTTT
TRBV4-2,TRBJ2-1,.,.,CASSSTTGQVLSYNEQFF,TGTGCCAGCAGCTCTACGACGGGGCAGGTGCTCTCCTACAATGAGCAGTTCTTC
TRBV6-5,TRBJ2-1,TRBD2,.,CASSYGTRLNEQFF,TGTGCCAGCAGTTACGGGACTAGGCTTAATGAGCAGTTCTTC
TRBV12-3/TRBV12-4,TRBJ2-1,.,.,CASLLGGSYNEQFF,TGTGCCAGCCTCCTGGGGGGCTCCTACAATGAGCAGTTCTTC
TRBV7-6,TRBJ2-7,.,many,CASSSPREGSGGSAGIYEQYF,TGTGCCAGCAGCTCCCCGAGGGAGGGATCTGGGGGCTCAGCGGGGATCTACGAGCAGTACTTC
TRBV7-2,TRBJ2-2,TRBD2,.,CASSPRLAGGSGELFF,TGTGCCAGCAGCCCCAGACTAGCGGGGGGGAGCGGGGAGCTGTTTTTT
TRBV28,TRBJ2-3,TRBD2,few,CASSFQSLAGSGDTQYF,TGTGCCAGCAGTTTTCAGTCTCTAGCGGGGAGTGGTGATACGCAGTATTTT
TRBV6-1,TRBJ1-1,.,few,CATTIFRQALTEAFF,TGTGCCACTACTATCTTCCGACAGGCTCTCACTGAAGCTTTCTTT
TRBV6-6,TRBJ1-5,.,.,CASSYGGIDQPQHF,TGTGCCAGCAGTTACGGGGGGATCGATCAGCCCCAGCATTTT
TRBV20-1,TRBJ2-3,TRBD2,few,CSARGIGLAGGGDTQYF,TGCAGTGCTAGAGGCATTGGGCTAGCGGGGGGAGGTGATACGCAGTATTTT
TRBV7-9,TRBJ1-1,.,few,CASSLAMTF,TGTGCCAGCAGCTTAGCGATGACTTTT
TRBV19,TRBJ2-2,.,few,CASSITPGRTGELFF,TGTGCCAGTAGTATAACCCCCGGTCGGACCGGGGAGCTGTTTTTT
TRBV10-2,TRBJ2-1,.,.,CASRGVEQFF,TGCGCCAGCAGGGGGGTAGAGCAGTTCTTC
TRBV19,TRBJ2-1,.,.,CASSIERGYNEQFF,TGTGCCAGTAGTATCGAGAGGGGCTACAATGAGCAGTTCTTC
TRBV27,TRBJ1-2,.,few,CASGQRGYGYTF,TGTGCCAGCGGACAGCGCGGCTATGGCTACACCTTC
TRBV6-5,TRBJ1-2,TRBD1,.,CASSNQGAHYGYTF,TGTGCCAGCAGTAACCAGGGGGCCCACTATGGCTACACCTTC
TRBV12-3/TRBV12-4,TRBJ2-7,.,many,CASSPGGEQYF,TGTGCCAGCAGCCCTGGGGGCGAGCAGTACTTC
TRBV9,TRBJ1-5,.,.,CASSVSGNSNQPQHF,TGTGCCAGCAGCGTCTCCGGGAATAGCAATCAGCCCCAGCATTTT
TRBV7-2,TRBJ1-1,.,many,CASSRMTGGTEAFF,TGTGCCAGCAGCCGGATGACGGGGGGGACTGAAGCTTTCTTT
TRBV7-8,TRBJ1-5,TRBD1,many,CASSFRDRVDQPQHF,TGTGCCAGCAGCTTCCGGGACAGGGTGGATCAGCCCCAGCATTTT
TRBV19,TRBJ1-1,.,.,CASSISSLNTEAFF,TGTGCCAGTAGTATCTCCAGTCTGAACACTGAAGCTTTCTTT
TRBV6-2/TRBV6-3,TRBJ2-5,TRBD2,many,CASSKGTSTFQETQYF,TGTGCCAGCAGCAAGGGGACTAGCACCTTTCAAGAGACCCAGTACTTC
TRBV7-9,TRBJ1-2,.,many,CASSLRGQLTYGYTF,TGTGCCAGCAGCTTAAGAGGTCAGTTGACCTATGGCTACACCTTC